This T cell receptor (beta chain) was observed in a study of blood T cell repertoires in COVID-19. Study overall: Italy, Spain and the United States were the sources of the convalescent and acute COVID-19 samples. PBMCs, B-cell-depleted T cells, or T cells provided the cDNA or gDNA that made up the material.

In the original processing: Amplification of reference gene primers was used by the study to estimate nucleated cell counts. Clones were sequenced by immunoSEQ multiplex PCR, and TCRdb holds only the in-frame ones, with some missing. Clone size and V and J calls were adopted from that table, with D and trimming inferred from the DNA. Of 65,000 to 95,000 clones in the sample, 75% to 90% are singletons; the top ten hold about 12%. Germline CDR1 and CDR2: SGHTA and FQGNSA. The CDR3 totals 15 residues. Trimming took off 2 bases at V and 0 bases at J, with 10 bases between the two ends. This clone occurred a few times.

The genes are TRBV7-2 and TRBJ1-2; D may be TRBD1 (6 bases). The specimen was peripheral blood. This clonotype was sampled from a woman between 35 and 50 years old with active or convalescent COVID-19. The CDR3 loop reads CASSLRTAANYGYTF. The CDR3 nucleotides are TGTGCCAGCAGCTTAAGGACAGCCGCTAACTATGGCTACACCTTC.